Each of the 7 T cell receptor beta chains below was sequenced from the same sample in a study of T cell responses to AZD1222 COVID-19 vaccine (dated by TCRdb to about 2021). Receptor libraries were prepared by the immunoSEQ multiplex PCR assay. This is the immuneACCESS table as TCRdb keeps it, with only in-frame sequences that have V and J called. A part of the clones is gone; compared with another copy, unresolved V genes explain less than half, and the rest is unexplained. This sample has around 130,000 clones in its table, and 90% to 95% of those were observed once. Of the sample, roughly 4% is held by the ten largest clones. Per the publication, the time point label means: about 28 days (+/-7) after the second vaccine dose. Here the sequenced sample was peripheral blood, taken 28 days after the second AZD1222 dose. The receptors come from an adult who received the AZD1222 COVID-19 vaccine.

In this sample, this clone turned up once. The V call is TRBV5-6, the J call TRBJ1-3; the match to TRBD1 covers 7 bases. CDR3 length equals 16 residues. CDR1 is SGHDT and CDR2 is YYEEEE in the germline V gene. Trimming took 2 bases from V and 4 from J; bases not matched to a gene: 9. The chain's CDR3 is CASSLVDRAHGNTIYF. The CDR3 region has the DNA TGTGCCAGCAGCTTAGTTGACAGGGCCCACGGAAACACCATATATTTT.

The genes are TRBV2 and TRBJ2-5; the D gene could be TRBD1 or TRBD2 (6 bases each). CDR1 and CDR2 (germline): SNHLY, FYNNEI. The ends were cut back, 11 bases at V and 10 bases at J, with 23 bases in the middle. This CDR3 comprises 13 residues. The CDR3: CAGGQGYPLDQYF. In DNA form, the CDR3 reads TGTGCCGGGGGGCAGGGGTACCCTTTGGACCAGTACTTC.

The chain is built from TRBV11-2 and TRBJ1-1; D unclear. Per the germline V gene, CDR1 is SGHAT and CDR2 is FQNNGV. Trimming stripped 5 bases from V and 1 base from J, with 8 bases between. This CDR3 comprises 13 residues. For the CDR3, the DNA is TGTGCCAGCAGCCTTAGACAGAACACTGAAGCTTTCTTT. This translates into CASSLRQNTEAFF.

The chain combines TRBV5-1 with TRBJ1-5; a weak D match, TRBD1 (6 bases). The CDR3 runs to 13 residues. V lost 4 bases to trimming and J lost 8 bases, with 13 bases between them. CDR1 is SGHRS and CDR2 is YFSETQ in the germline V gene. This CDR3 reads CASSLQGSEPQHF. The DNA of the CDR3 is TGCGCCAGCAGCCTACAGGGATCGGAGCCCCAGCATTTT.

The rearrangement uses TRBV4-3 and TRBJ2-3, with TRBD2 as a possible D gene (5 bases). Germline loops: CDR1 LGHNA, CDR2 YSLEER. The CDR3 contains 15 residues. The ends were cut back, 0 bases at V and 2 bases at J, with 9 bases in the middle. In nucleotides, the CDR3 is TGCGCCAGCAGCCAAGATTTCGGGGACACAGATACGCAGTATTTT. Protein: CASSQDFGDTDTQYF.

This clone occurred once. The J gene is TRBJ1-1, the V gene TRBV6-6, with D hard to call. This CDR3 spans 14 amino acids. V lost 2 bases, J lost 0 bases, and 7 bases lay in between. Germline V gene data show CDR1 as MNHNY and CDR2 as SVGAGI (reference sequence). For the CDR3, the DNA is TGTGCCAGCAGTTACAGGGCGCTGAACACTGAAGCTTTCTTT. Encoded protein: CASSYRALNTEAFF.

This rearrangement joins TRBV18 to TRBJ2-1, with D unclear. The CDR3 contains 12 residues. V was clipped by 0 bases and J by 3 bases, with 0 bases between them. Germline CDR1 and CDR2: KGHSH and LQKENI. The CDR3 DNA is TGTGCCAGCTCACCACCCTACAATGAGCAGTTCTTC. It codes for CASSPPYNEQFF.